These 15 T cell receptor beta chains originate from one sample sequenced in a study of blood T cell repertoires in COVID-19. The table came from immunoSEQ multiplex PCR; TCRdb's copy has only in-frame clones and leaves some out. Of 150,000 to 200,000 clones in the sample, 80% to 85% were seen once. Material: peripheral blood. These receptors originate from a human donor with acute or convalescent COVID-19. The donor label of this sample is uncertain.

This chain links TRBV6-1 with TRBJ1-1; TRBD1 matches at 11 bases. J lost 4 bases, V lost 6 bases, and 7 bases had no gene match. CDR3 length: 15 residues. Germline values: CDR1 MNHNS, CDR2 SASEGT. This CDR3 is CASSTGQGAGTEAFF. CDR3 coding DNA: TGTGCCAGCAGCACAGGACAGGGGGCGGGCACTGAAGCTTTCTTT.

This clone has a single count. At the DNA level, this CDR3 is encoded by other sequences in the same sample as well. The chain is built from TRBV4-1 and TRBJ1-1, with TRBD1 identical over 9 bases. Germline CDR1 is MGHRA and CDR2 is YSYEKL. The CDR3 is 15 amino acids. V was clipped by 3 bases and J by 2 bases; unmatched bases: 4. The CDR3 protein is CASSHVGQGNTEAFF. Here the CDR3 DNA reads TGCGCCAGCAGCCATGTGGGACAGGGAAACACTGAAGCTTTCTTT.

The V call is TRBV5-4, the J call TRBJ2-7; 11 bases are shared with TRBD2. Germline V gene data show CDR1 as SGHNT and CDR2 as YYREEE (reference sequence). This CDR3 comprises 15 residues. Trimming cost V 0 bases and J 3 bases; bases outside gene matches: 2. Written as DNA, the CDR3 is TGTGCCAGCAGCTTGGGTCTAGCGGGGGGCTACGAGCAGTACTTC. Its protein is CASSLGLAGGYEQYF.

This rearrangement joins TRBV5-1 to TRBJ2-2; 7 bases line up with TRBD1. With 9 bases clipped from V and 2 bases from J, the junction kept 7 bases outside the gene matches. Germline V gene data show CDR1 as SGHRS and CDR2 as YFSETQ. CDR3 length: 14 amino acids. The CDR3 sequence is CATTDRPNTGELFF. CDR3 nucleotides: TGCGCCACCACGGACAGGCCAAACACCGGGGAGCTGTTTTTT.

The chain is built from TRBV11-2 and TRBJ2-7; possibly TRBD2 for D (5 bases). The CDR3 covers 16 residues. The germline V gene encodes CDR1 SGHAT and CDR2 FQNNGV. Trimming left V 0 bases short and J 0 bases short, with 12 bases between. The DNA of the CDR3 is TGTGCCAGCAGCTTAGATCTCGGGGATAGCTCCTACGAGCAGTACTTC. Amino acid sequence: CASSLDLGDSSYEQYF.

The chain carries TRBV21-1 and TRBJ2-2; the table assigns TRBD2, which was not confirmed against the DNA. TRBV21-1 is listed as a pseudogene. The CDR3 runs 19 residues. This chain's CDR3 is CASSKFRSIAGGPTGELFF. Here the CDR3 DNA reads TGTGCCAGCAGCAAATTTCGGTCAATAGCGGGAGGGCCCACCGGGGAGCTGTTTTTT.

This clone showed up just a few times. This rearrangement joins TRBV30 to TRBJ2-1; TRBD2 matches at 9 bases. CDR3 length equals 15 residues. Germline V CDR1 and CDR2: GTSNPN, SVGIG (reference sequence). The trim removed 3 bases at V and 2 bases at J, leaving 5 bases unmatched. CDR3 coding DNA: TGTGCCTGGAGACGGACTAGCGCCGCCTACAATGAGCAGTTCTTC. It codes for CAWRRTSAAYNEQFF.

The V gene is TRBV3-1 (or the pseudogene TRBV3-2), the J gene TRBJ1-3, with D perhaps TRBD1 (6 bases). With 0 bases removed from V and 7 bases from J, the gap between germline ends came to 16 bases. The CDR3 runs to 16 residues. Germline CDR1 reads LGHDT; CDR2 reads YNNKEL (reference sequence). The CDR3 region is CASSQDDRRQRNTIYF. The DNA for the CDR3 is TGTGCCAGCAGCCAAGACGACAGGAGGCAGCGGAACACCATATATTTT.

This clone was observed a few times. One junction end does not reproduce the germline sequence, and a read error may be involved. The CDR3: CASSEAGGVYNEQFF. The CDR3, as DNA: TGTGCCAGCAGCGAAGCGGGAGGGGTATACAATGAGCAGTTCTTC. The V call is TRBV2, the J call TRBJ2-1; 10 positions agree with TRBD2. There are 15 residues in the CDR3. Germline V lookup: CDR1 SNHLY, CDR2 FYNNEI. Combining the CDR3 with reference TRBV2 and TRBJ2-1 gives the whole variable domain EPEVTQTPSHQVTQMGQEVILRCVPISNHLYFYWYRQILGQKVEFLVSFYNNEISEKSEIFDDQFSVERPDGSNFTLKIRSTKLEDSAMYFCASSEAGGVYNEQFFGPGTRLTVL.

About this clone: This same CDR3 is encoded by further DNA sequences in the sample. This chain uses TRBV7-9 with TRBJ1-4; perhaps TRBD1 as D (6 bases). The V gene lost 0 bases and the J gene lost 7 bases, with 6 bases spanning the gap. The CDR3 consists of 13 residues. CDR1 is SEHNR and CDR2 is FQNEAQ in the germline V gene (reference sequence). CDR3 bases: TGTGCCAGCAGCTTAGCAGGGGGTGAAAAACTGTTTTTT. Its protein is CASSLAGGEKLFF.

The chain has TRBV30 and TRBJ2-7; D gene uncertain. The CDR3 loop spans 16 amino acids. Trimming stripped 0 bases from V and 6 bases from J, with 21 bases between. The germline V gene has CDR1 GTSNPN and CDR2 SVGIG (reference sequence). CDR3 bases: TGTGCCTGGAGTGTAATTGTGGGCCTGAACTCTGGCGAGCAGTACTTC. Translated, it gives CAWSVIVGLNSGEQYF.

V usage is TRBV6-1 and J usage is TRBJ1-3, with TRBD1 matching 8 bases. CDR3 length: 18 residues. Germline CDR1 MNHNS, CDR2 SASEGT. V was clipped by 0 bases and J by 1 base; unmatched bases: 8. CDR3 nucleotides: TGTGCCAGCAGTGAAGCGGGGACAGGCAGGGGGTCTGGAAACACCATATATTTT. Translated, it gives CASSEAGTGRGSGNTIYF.

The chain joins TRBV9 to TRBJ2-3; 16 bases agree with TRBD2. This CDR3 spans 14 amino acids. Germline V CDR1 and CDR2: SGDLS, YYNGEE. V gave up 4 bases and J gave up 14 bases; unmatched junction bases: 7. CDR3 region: CASSTGLAGGRVYF. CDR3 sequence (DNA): TGTGCCAGCAGCACGGGACTAGCGGGGGGGCGCGTGTATTTT.

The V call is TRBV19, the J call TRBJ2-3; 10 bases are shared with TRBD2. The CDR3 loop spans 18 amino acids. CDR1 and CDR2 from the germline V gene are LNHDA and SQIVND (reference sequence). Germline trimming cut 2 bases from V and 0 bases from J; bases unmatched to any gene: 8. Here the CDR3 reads CASSITSGDFLSTDTQYF. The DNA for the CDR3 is TGTGCCAGTAGTATAACTAGCGGGGATTTCCTAAGCACAGATACGCAGTATTTT.

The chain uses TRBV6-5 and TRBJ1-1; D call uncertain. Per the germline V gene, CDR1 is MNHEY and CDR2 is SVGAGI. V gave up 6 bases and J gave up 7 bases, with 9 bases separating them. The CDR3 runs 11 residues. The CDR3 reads CASSGRVEAFF. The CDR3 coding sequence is TGTGCCAGCAGCGGTAGAGTTGAAGCTTTCTTT.